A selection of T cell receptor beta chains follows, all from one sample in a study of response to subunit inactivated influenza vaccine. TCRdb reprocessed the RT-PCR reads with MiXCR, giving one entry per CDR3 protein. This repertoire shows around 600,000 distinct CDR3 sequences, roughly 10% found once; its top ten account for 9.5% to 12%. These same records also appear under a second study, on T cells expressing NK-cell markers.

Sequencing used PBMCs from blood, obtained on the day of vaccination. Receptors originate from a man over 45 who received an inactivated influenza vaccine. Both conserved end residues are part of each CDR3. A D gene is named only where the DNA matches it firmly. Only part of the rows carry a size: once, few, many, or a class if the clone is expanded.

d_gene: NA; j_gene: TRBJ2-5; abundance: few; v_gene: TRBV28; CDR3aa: CASSLATTPETQYF; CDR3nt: TGTGCCAGCAGTCTGGCGACAACCCCCGAGACCCAGTACTTC
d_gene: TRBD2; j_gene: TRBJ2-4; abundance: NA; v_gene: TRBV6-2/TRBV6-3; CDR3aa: CASSYSGGSRQNIQYF; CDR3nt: TGTGCCAGCAGTTACTCGGGCGGGAGTCGCCAGAACATTCAGTACTTC
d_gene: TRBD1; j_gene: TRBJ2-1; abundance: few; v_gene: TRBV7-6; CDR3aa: CASNPGQGAREQFF; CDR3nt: TGTGCCAGCAACCCGGGACAGGGGGCAAGAGAGCAGTTCTTC
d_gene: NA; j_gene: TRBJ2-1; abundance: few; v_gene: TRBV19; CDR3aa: CASSRLRGWDEQFF; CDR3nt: TGTGCCAGTAGTAGGCTTCGGGGATGGGATGAGCAGTTCTTC
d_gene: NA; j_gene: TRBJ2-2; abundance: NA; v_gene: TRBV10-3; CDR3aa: CAISGHGVTGELFF; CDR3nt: TGTGCCATCAGCGGCCATGGGGTAACCGGGGAGCTGTTTTTT
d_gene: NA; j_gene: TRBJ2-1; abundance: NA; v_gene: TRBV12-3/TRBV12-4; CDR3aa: CASRLTWGEQFF; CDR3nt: TGTGCCAGCAGGCTAACATGGGGTGAGCAGTTCTTC
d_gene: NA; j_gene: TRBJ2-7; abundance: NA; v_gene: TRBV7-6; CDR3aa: CASSPRSDEQYF; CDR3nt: TGTGCCAGCAGCCCCCGATCCGACGAGCAGTACTTC
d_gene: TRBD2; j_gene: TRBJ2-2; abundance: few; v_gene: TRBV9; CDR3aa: CASSAREGSTGELFF; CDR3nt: TGTGCCAGCAGCGCCCGGGAGGGTTCGACCGGGGAGCTGTTTTTT
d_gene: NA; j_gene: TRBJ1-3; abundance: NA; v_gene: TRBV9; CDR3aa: CASSAGEGASGNTIYF; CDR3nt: TGTGCCAGCAGCGCAGGGGAGGGTGCCTCTGGAAACACCATATATTTT
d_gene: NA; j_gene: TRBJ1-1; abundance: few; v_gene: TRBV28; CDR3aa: CASSQRQSLNTEAFF; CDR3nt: TGTGCCAGCAGTCAGAGACAGAGTTTGAACACTGAAGCTTTCTTT
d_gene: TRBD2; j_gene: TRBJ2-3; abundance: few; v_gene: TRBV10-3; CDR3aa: CAIGAGGRGDTQYF; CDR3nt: TGTGCCATCGGGGCGGGAGGGCGTGGAGATACGCAGTATTTT
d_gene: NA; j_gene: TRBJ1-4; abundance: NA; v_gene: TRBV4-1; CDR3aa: CASSQDTTVGEKLFF; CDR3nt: TGCGCCAGCAGCCAAGATACCACAGTGGGTGAAAAACTGTTTTTT
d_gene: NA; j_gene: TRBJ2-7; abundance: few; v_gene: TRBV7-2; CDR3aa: CASSGNGRYEQYF; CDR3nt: TGTGCCAGCAGTGGTAACGGGAGATACGAGCAGTACTTC
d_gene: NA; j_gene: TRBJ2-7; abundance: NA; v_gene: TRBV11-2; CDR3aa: CASSLESVRRNEQYF; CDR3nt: TGTGCCAGCAGCTTAGAATCAGTGAGGCGGAACGAGCAGTACTTC
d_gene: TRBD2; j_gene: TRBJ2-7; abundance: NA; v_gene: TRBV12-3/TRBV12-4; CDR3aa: CASRRWTSPLSEQYF; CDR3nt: TGTGCCAGCAGGCGTTGGACTAGTCCCTTAAGCGAGCAGTACTTC
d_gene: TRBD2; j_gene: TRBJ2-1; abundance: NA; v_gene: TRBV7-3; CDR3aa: CASGGASGRSEQFF; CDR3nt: TGTGCCAGCGGGGGGGCTAGCGGGAGGAGTGAGCAGTTCTTC
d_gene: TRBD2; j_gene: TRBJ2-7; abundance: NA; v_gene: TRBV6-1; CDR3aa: CASRDLPSGNSYEQYF; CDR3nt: TGTGCCAGCAGGGACCTCCCTAGCGGTAACTCCTACGAGCAGTACTTC
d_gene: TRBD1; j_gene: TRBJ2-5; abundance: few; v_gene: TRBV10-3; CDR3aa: CAIRSPGQGQETQYF; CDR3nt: TGTGCCATCAGGTCCCCGGGACAGGGCCAAGAGACCCAGTACTTC
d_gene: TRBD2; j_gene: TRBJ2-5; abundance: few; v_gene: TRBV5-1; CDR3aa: CASSSSLGGETQYF; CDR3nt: TGCGCCAGCAGCTCGTCGTTGGGGGGGGAGACCCAGTACTTC
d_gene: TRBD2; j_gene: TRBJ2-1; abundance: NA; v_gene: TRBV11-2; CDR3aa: CASSLARTSGRNEQFF; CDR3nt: TGTGCCAGCAGCTTAGCGAGGACTAGCGGGAGAAATGAGCAGTTCTTC
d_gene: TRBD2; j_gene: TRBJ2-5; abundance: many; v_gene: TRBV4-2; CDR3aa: CASSQDWLAGGSETQYF; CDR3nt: TGTGCCAGCAGCCAAGATTGGCTAGCGGGAGGGAGCGAGACCCAGTACTTC
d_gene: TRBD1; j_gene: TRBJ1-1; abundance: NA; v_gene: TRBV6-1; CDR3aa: CASRRQGLSEAFF; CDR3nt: TGTGCCAGCAGGAGACAGGGCCTCTCTGAAGCTTTCTTT
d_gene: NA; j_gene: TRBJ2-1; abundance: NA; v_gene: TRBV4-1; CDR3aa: CAGSQDQGDNEQFF; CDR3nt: TGCGCCGGCAGCCAAGATCAGGGCGACAATGAGCAGTTCTTC
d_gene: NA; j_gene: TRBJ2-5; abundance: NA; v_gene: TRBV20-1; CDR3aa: CSARVSRAETQYF; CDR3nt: TGCAGTGCTAGGGTTTCCAGGGCCGAGACCCAGTACTTC